The clone carrying this T cell receptor (beta chain) was found once. This sample is part of a study of cytomegalovirus exposure and HLA in healthy donors. Healthy bone marrow donors made up the donor group. 13 Jbeta primers and 60 Vbeta primers were used for the PCR. Data came from immunoSEQ multiplex PCR; TCRdb stores just in-frame clones and leaves some out. The table shows around 300,000 clones, with roughly four fifths occurring only once. Per germline, CDR1 KGHSH and CDR2 LQKENI. V was pared by 1 base and J by 0 bases, with 6 bases of the junction left unmatched. The CDR3 contains 18 residues. The V gene is TRBV18, the J gene TRBJ1-4; 9 positions agree with TRBD1. The sequence derives from a woman in her thirties or forties in good health and CMV-seropositive. Material: PBMCs. This CDR3 is CASSPLDRGSTTNEKLFF. The CDR3 DNA reads TGTGCCAGCTCACCACTGGACAGGGGTTCTACAACTAATGAAAAACTGTTTTTT.